This T cell receptor (beta chain) came from a study of blood T cells in healthy people across ages. With a J-beta primer mix and a sample-barcoded 5' primer, a second PCR ran about 6 to 11 cycles. TCRdb analysed the 5' RACE reads with MiXCR anew, one entry per CDR3 protein. Seen here are 800,000 or so distinct CDR3 sequences, approximately 25% observed once, and the top ten hold approximately 3.7%. This sample also appeared in a second study, on T cells of mothers and their children. That source notes: The authors added sample barcodes and 2-4 random nucleotides using the M1S primer of the second PCR.

The source is a boy younger than 18 in good health. Sequencing used blood.

The CDR3 here is CASSLGGWLVYNEQFF. The CDR3 DNA reads as TGCGCCAGCAGCTTGGGGGGTTGGCTGGTTTACAATGAGCAGTTCTTC. The rearrangement links TRBV5-1 to TRBJ2-1, with unresolved D. The V end was cut by 0 bases, the J end by 4 bases, with 14 bases between. Per the germline V gene, CDR1 is SGHRS and CDR2 is YFSETQ. The CDR3 length is 16 residues.